The clone carrying this T cell receptor (beta chain) showed up just a few times. Its target is not known. V was cut by 7 bases and J by 4 bases, with 18 bases left in between. CDR3 size: 14 residues. Germline CDR1 DFQATT, CDR2 SNEGSKA (reference sequence). These data belong to a study of T cells after yellow fever vaccination. Study-wide results and limits: After the booster, over 95% of CD4 and 75% to 90% of CD8 primary-response clones were re-detected. Repertoires obtained by FACS sorting could include abundant clonotypes that entered as contaminants from the bulk population.

TCRdb re-called the 5' RACE reads with MiXCR, one entry per CDR3 protein. The table has approximately 300,000 distinct CDR3 sequences, 10% to 15% seen once. Material: CD4+ T cells sorted from PBMCs, obtained 45 days after the yellow fever booster vaccination. V gene TRBV20-1 combines with J gene TRBJ2-3; TRBD1 might be the D (6 bases). The source is a man younger than 45 who received the YFV17D yellow fever vaccine. The CDR3 region has the DNA TGCAGTGGAAACAGGGAGTTGGGGTCAGATACGCAGTATTTT. Its translation is CSGNRELGSDTQYF.